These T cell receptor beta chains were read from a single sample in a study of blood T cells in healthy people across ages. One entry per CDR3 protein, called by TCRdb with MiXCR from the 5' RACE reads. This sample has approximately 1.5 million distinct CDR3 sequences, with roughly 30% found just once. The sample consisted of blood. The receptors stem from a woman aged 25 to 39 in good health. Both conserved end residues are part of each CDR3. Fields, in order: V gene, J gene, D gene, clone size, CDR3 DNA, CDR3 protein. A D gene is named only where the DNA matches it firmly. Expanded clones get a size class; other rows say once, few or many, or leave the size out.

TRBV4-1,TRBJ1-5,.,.,TGCGCCAGCAGCCAAGAGGGGCTTGGTCAGCCCCAGCATTTT,CASSQEGLGQPQHF
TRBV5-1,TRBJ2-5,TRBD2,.,TGCGCCAGCAGCCGGGAGGGGTCAGAGACCCAGTACTTC,CASSREGSETQYF
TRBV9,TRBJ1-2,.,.,TGTGCCAGCCGGGACTTAAGCTATGGCTACACCTTC,CASRDLSYGYTF
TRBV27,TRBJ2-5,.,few,TGTGCCAGCAGTCCTATTTCCGGGGCAGGAGAGACCCAGTACTTC,CASSPISGAGETQYF
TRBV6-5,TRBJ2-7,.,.,TGTGCCAGTGCCGCCTTGGCGGGGATCTCCTACGAGCAGTACTTC,CASAALAGISYEQYF
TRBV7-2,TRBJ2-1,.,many,TGTGCCAGCAGCCCAGGCGGATCCAATGAGCAGTTCTTC,CASSPGGSNEQFF
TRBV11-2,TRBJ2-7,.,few,TGTGCCAGCAGCCCTTACCTCGCGAGCTACGAGCAGTACTTC,CASSPYLASYEQYF
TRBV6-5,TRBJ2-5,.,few,TGTGCCAGCAGTCGTGGGACAATAAAAGAGACCCAGTACTTC,CASSRGTIKETQYF
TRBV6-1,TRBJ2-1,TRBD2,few,TGTGCCAGCAACATCCTCTGGACTAGCGGGACTAATGAGCAGTTCTTC,CASNILWTSGTNEQFF
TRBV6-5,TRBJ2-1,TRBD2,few,TGTGCCAGCAGTTACTCGAATAGCGGGCAGGTTGAGCAGTTCTTC,CASSYSNSGQVEQFF
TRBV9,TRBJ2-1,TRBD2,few,TGTGCCAGCAGCGTATCGACGGGAGGACCCTACAATGAGCAGTTCTTC,CASSVSTGGPYNEQFF
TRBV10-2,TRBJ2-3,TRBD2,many,TGCGCCAGCAGAGAGGTCAAAACTAGCGGGACCACAGATACGCAGTATTTT,CASREVKTSGTTDTQYF
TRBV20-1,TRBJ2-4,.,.,TGCAGTGCTGGTGGACACTCGGGATTATCCAAAAACATTCAGTACTTC,CSAGGHSGLSKNIQYF
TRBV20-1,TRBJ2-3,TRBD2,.,TGCAGTGCTAGGCGGAATGGACTAGCGGGGGGCACAGATACGCAGTATTTT,CSARRNGLAGGTDTQYF
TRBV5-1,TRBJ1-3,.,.,TGCGCCAGCAGCACCAATCCAGCTGGAAACACCATATATTTT,CASSTNPAGNTIYF
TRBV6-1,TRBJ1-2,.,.,TGTGCCAGCAGTGAAGAGGGAACCTATGGCTACACCTTC,CASSEEGTYGYTF
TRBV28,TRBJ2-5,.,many,TGTGCCAGCAGTCCCCGGGCTGGGTACCAAGAGACCCAGTACTTC,CASSPRAGYQETQYF
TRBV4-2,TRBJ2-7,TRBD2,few,TGTGCCAGCAGCCAAGCTAGTCCTAGCGGGGGAGCAGCCTACGAGCAGTACTTC,CASSQASPSGGAAYEQYF
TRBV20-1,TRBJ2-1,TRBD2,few,TGCAGTGCTAGAGAGGGAGCGGGGGGCTTAGGTGAGCAGTTCTTC,CSAREGAGGLGEQFF
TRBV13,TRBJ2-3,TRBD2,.,TGTGCCAGCAGCTCATATATAGCGGGTACCGGCACAGATACGCAGTATTTT,CASSSYIAGTGTDTQYF
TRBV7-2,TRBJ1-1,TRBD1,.,TGTGCCAGCAGCCTCAAGGACAGGGGAGGAACTGAAGCTTTCTTT,CASSLKDRGGTEAFF
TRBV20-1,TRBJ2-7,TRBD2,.,TGCAGTGCTAGAGATCTCAGGGCTGGTAGCGGGGCCTACGAGCAGTACTTC,CSARDLRAGSGAYEQYF
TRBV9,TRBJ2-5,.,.,TGTGCCAGCAGCGTACACGCGGTGGAGACCCAGTACTTC,CASSVHAVETQYF
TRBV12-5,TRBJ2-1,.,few,TGTGCTAGTGGTGATGTTCTGTCCCCTGTCAATGAGCAGTTCTTC,CASGDVLSPVNEQFF
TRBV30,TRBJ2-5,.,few,TGTGCCCTCACGGGGGCGTTCGGAGCCCAAGAGACCCAGTACTTC,CALTGAFGAQETQYF
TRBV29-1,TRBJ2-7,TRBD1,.,TGCAGCGTGGTCGGCCGGGACAGGGGGCAAATGGCCTACGAGCAGTACTTC,CSVVGRDRGQMAYEQYF
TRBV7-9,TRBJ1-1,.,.,TGTGCCAGCAGCTTTCCCGGAGTCACTGAAGCTTTCTTT,CASSFPGVTEAFF
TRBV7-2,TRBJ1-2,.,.,TGTGCCAGCAGCAGAAAGGGGACGGGAAATTCGTCCGGCTACACCTTC,CASSRKGTGNSSGYTF
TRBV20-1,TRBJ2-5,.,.,TGCAGTGCTAGAGAAGAGTACCAAGAGACCCAGTACTTC,CSAREEYQETQYF
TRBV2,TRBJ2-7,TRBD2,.,TGTGCCAGCAGGGGGACTAGGCGTTTTCTCGAGCAGTACTTC,CASRGTRRFLEQYF
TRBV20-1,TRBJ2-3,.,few,TGCAGTGCTTTCGACAGGAGGGGGACCATATCTAGCACAGATACGCAGTATTTT,CSAFDRRGTISSTDTQYF
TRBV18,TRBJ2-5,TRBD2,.,TGTGCCAGCTCACCCGTCGGACTAGCTAACAATGAGCAGTACTTC,CASSPVGLANNEQYF
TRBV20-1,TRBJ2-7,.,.,TGCAGTGCTAGCTCCCATCGGGACACTCCCTACGAGCAGTACTTC,CSASSHRDTPYEQYF
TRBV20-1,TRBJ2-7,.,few,TGCAGTGTTAGATACGGGTACTACGAGCAGTACTTC,CSVRYGYYEQYF
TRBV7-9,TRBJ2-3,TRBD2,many,TGTGCCAGCAGCTTAGCTCCTAGCGGGAGCACAGATACGCAGTATTTT,CASSLAPSGSTDTQYF
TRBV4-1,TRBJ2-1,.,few,TGCGCCAGCAGCCAAGATTCTCTTTACTCCTACAATGAGCAGTTCTTC,CASSQDSLYSYNEQFF
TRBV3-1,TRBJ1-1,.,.,TGTGCCAGCAGCCAAGATCTCCAGAACGCTGAAGCTTTCTTT,CASSQDLQNAEAFF
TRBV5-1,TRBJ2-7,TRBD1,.,TGCGCCAGCAGCTTGAAAGGGACAGGGTACGAGCAGTACTTC,CASSLKGTGYEQYF
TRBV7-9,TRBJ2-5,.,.,TGTGCCAGCAGCCCTGAATGGGAGACCCAGCACTTC,CASSPEWETQHF
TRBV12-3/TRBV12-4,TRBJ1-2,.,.,TGTGCCAGCACCCCCAGAAGGACCGCAGATGGCTACACCTTC,CASTPRRTADGYTF
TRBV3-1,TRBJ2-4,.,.,TGTGCCCGCAGCCCTCAGATGCCCAAAAACATTCAGTACTTC,CARSPQMPKNIQYF
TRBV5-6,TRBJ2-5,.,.,TGTGCCAGCAGGTCGACTAACCAAGAGACCCAGTACTTC,CASRSTNQETQYF
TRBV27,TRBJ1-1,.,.,TGTGCCAGCAGTTGGGAACCATCGATGAACACTGAAGCTTTCTTT,CASSWEPSMNTEAFF
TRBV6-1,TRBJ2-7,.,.,TGTGCCAGCAGTGATTCAAGTGCCTACGAGCAGTACTTC,CASSDSSAYEQYF
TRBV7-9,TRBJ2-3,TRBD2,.,TGTGCCAGCAGCCGGCGAGCGGGACTAGCGGGGGGGCGAACAGATACGCAGTATTTT,CASSRRAGLAGGRTDTQYF
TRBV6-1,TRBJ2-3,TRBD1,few,TGTGCCGTGGGACAGGGGGACGCAGATACGCAGTATTTT,CAVGQGDADTQYF
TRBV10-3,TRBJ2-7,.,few,TGTGCCATCAGTGACGGGAGCGCCTACGAGCAGTACTTC,CAISDGSAYEQYF
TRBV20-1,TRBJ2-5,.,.,TGCAGTGCCACAGCGGACTATGGACTACCCGGGGAGACCCAGTACTTC,CSATADYGLPGETQYF
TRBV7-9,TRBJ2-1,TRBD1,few,TGTGCCAGCAGCCTGGTAACGAGCCCGAGGGGGCGATACAATGAGCAGTTCTTC,CASSLVTSPRGRYNEQFF
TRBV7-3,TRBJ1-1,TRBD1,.,TGTGCCAGCAGCTTAGGGCGACAGGGGGTCACTGAAGCTTTCTTT,CASSLGRQGVTEAFF
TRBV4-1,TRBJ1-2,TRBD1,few,TGCGCCAGCAGGTCCCTTGGGACAGGGGAAAAGGGCTACACCTTC,CASRSLGTGEKGYTF
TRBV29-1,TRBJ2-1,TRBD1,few,TGCAGCGTTGAAGGACAGGGGATTTTCTACAATGAGCAGTTCTTC,CSVEGQGIFYNEQFF
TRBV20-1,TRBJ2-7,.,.,TGCAGTGTGTTGGCCTACGAGCAGTACTTC,CSVLAYEQYF
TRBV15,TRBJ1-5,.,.,TGTGCCACCAGCAGAGATAGGGTAAATCAGCCCCAGCATTTT,CATSRDRVNQPQHF
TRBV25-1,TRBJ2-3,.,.,TGTGCCAGCAGTGAAACCCGAGTAGCGGACAACACAGGTACGCAGTATTTT,CASSETRVADNTGTQYF